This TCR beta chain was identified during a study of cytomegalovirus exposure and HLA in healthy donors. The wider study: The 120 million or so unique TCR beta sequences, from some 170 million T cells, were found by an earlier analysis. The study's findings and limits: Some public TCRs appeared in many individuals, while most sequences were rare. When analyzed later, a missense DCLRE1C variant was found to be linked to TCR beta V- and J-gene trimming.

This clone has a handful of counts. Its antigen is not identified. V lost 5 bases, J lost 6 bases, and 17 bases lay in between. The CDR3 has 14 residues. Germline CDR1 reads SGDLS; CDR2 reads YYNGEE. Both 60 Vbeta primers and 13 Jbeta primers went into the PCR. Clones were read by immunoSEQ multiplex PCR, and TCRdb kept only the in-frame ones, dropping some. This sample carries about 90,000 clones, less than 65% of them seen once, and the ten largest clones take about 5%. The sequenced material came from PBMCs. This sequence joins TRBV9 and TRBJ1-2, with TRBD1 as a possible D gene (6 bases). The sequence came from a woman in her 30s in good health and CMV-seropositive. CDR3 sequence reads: CASRGDMMGDGYTF. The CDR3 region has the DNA TGTGCCAGCAGGGGGGACATGATGGGCGATGGCTACACCTTC.